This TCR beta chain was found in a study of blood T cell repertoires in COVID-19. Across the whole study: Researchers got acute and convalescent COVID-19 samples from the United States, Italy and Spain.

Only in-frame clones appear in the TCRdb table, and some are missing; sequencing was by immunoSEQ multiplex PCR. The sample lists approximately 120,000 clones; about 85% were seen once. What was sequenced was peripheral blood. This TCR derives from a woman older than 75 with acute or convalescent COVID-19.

CDR3 nucleotide sequence: TGTGCCAGCAGCGGGACAGGGACGAACACCGGGGAGCTGTTTTTT. Encoded protein: CASSGTGTNTGELFF. The chain uses TRBV7-9 and TRBJ2-2, with 9 positions matching TRBD1. CDR3 length: 15 residues. V lost 5 bases and J lost 0; bases outside the gene matches: 1. Germline CDR1 and CDR2: SEHNR and FQNEAQ (reference sequence).